The next 26 T cell receptor beta chains were all read from a single sample in a study of graft-versus-host responses after intestinal transplantation. Graft samples were processed, releasing intraepithelial and lamina propria lymphocytes. TCRdb's table, derived via immunoSEQ multiplex PCR, lists solely in-frame clones and lacks some. The sample shows about 16,000 clones, approximately 83% of them seen only once. The sequenced sample was ileum tissue, obtained about 600 days after intestinal transplantation. The receptors shown here come from a human patient who received an intestinal transplant, so some T cells may come from the graft donor.

This sequence joins TRBV5-6 and TRBJ2-1; perhaps TRBD2 as D (5 bases). From germline, CDR1 is SGHDT and CDR2 YYEEEE. This CDR3 has 15 amino acids. V gave up 0 bases and J gave up 6 bases, with 13 bases separating them. CDR3 sequence reads: CASSLGASGSNEQFF. The CDR3 coding sequence is TGTGCCAGCAGCTTGGGGGCCTCGGGGTCCAATGAGCAGTTCTTC.

This clone showed up just a few times. The chain carries TRBV5-8 and TRBJ2-1; D is unclear. The CDR3 length is 15 residues. Germline V gene sequence: CDR1 SGHTS, CDR2 YDEGEE. V shed 0 bases and J shed 6 bases, with 13 bases lying between them. In nucleotides, the CDR3 is TGTGCCAGCAGCTTGGCCGCGAGTTTAGGCAATGAGCAGTTCTTC. Its protein product is CASSLAASLGNEQFF.

The V gene is TRBV18, the J gene TRBJ1-6; D gene ambiguous. V dropped 2 bases and J dropped 10 bases, with 18 bases sitting between them. This CDR3 region has 16 residues. Germline CDR1 reads KGHSH; CDR2 reads LQKENI. This CDR3 reads CASSPGSTALLSPLHF. The CDR3 bases are TGTGCCAGCTCACCAGGTTCGACCGCCCTTTTGTCACCCCTCCACTTT.

This clone was detected only once. The CDR3 DNA sequence: TGCGCCAGCAGCCAAGATTGGGTGAACACTGAAGCTTTCTTT. Translation gives CASSQDWVNTEAFF. The chain is built from TRBV4-1 and TRBJ1-1, with D hard to call. Germline loops: CDR1 MGHRA, CDR2 YSYEKL. The CDR3 is made up of 14 amino acids. The V gene lost 0 bases and the J gene lost 0 bases, with 5 bases spanning the gap.

V and J are TRBV27 and TRBJ1-5; TRBD1 matches at 12 bases. Germline V gene data show CDR1 as MNHEY and CDR2 as SMNVEV (reference sequence). This CDR3 has 18 residues. V trimming: 1 base; J trimming: 6 bases; junction bases outside the gene matches: 10. In DNA form, the CDR3 reads TGTGCCAGCAGTTTATTGGGGACAGGGGGCGCGAAAAGTCAGCCCCAGCATTTT. Translated, it gives CASSLLGTGGAKSQPQHF.

The chain has TRBV6-6 and TRBJ2-1, with 14 bases matching TRBD2. The germline gives CDR1 MNHNY, CDR2 SVGAGI (reference sequence). This CDR3 contains 16 residues. J gave up 8 bases and V 4 bases, and 7 bases lay outside the gene matches. Written as DNA, the CDR3 is TGTGCCAGCAGTTTGACTAGCGGGGGGGTATTGGATGAGCAGTTCTTC. Translated, it gives CASSLTSGGVLDEQFF.

This clone showed up just a few times. The rearrangement uses TRBV28 and TRBJ1-4, with D perhaps TRBD1 (5 bases). Germline V gene sequence: CDR1 MDHEN, CDR2 SYDVKM. The length of the CDR3 is 16 residues. V dropped 1 base and J dropped 4 bases, with 13 bases sitting between them. CDR3 amino acids: CASSLLGPVYNEKLFF. CDR3 DNA: TGTGCCAGCAGTTTATTGGGGCCAGTTTATAATGAAAAACTGTTTTTT. Looking up the rest from reference TRBV28 and TRBJ1-4 gives the full variable domain: DVKVTQSSRYLVKRTGEKVFLECVQDMDHENMFWYRQDPGLGLRLIYFSYDVKMKEKGDIPEGYSVSREKKERFSLILESASTNQTSMYLCASSLLGPVYNEKLFFGSGTQLSVL.

This clone appeared once. The chain employs TRBV7-6 and TRBJ2-7, with D possibly being TRBD1 or TRBD2 (5 bases each). Germline loops: CDR1 SGHVS, CDR2 FNYEAQ. The CDR3 consists of 15 residues. Deletions cut 2 bases from V and 2 bases from J, with 13 bases between. Here the CDR3 reads CASSLLGVPTYEQYF. In DNA, the CDR3 is TGTGCCAGCAGCTTATTGGGGGTCCCCACCTACGAGCAGTACTTC.

V is TRBV5-6 and J is TRBJ1-2; D possibly corresponds to TRBD1 (5 bases). This CDR3 spans 14 amino acids. The germline V and J ends were trimmed by 2 bases and 6 bases, with 14 bases remaining between them. Germline CDR1 SGHDT, CDR2 YYEEEE. The CDR3 DNA is TGTGCCAGCAGCTTTGCTACCGGGACGGATGGCTACACCTTC. It specifies CASSFATGTDGYTF.

This clone was seen a few times. CDR3 in DNA: TGTGCCAGTATTGGAAACACCATATATTTT. Its translation is CASIGNTIYF. The chain recombines TRBV19 with TRBJ1-3; D is unclear. The CDR3 spans 10 residues. Germline V gene data show CDR1 as LNHDA and CDR2 as SQIVND (reference sequence). With 7 bases removed from V and 3 bases from J, the gap between germline ends came to 1 base.

This chain uses TRBV4-2 with TRBJ1-5, with TRBD1 identical over 9 bases. CDR3 length: 14 residues. Germline V gives CDR1 LGHNA, CDR2 YNFKEQ. J gave up 7 bases and V 5 bases, and 6 bases lay outside the gene matches. In DNA form, the CDR3 reads TGTGCCAGCAGCAAACGGACAGGGGAACAGCCCCAGCATTTT. This sequence encodes CASSKRTGEQPQHF.

This clone was detected once. V usage is TRBV6-5 and J usage is TRBJ1-2, with D unresolved. Germline V gene data show CDR1 as MNHEY and CDR2 as SVGAGI. V dropped 0 bases and J dropped 4 bases, with 15 bases sitting between them. This CDR3 spans 16 amino acids. The CDR3 is CASSYSIVNVGYGYTF. As DNA, the CDR3 is TGTGCCAGCAGTTACTCGATCGTGAATGTAGGCTATGGCTACACCTTC.

This chain connects TRBV5-1 to TRBJ2-7; TRBD1 or TRBD2 may be the D gene (5 bases each). Per germline, CDR1 SGHRS and CDR2 YFSETQ. This CDR3 region has 12 residues. With 4 bases removed from V and 5 bases from J, the gap between germline ends came to 10 bases. CDR3: CASSLQGHEQYF. As DNA, the CDR3 is TGCGCCAGCAGCCTGCAGGGACACGAGCAGTACTTC.

This clone was observed a single time. The rearrangement links TRBV6-1 to TRBJ2-2; D is possibly TRBD1 or TRBD2 (5 bases each). Trimming removed 5 bases from V and 3 bases from J, with 13 bases in between. The CDR3 loop spans 15 amino acids. From germline, CDR1 is MNHNS and CDR2 SASEGT. The CDR3, as DNA: TGTGCCAGCAGTTCCAGGGACGGATACACCGGGGAGCTGTTTTTT. Encoded protein: CASSSRDGYTGELFF.

The chain couples TRBV5-1 to TRBJ2-2; the D is unclear. V was trimmed by 0 bases and J by 2 bases, leaving 11 bases between them. The CDR3 length is 16 residues. In germline, CDR1 is SGHRS, CDR2 YFSETQ. CDR3 sequence: CASSLAEAANTGELFF. The DNA for the CDR3 is TGCGCCAGCAGCTTGGCCGAGGCAGCCAACACCGGGGAGCTGTTTTTT.

The table lists this clone with a count of one. The chain recombines TRBV5-1 with TRBJ2-2, with 8 positions matching TRBD1. Germline values: CDR1 SGHRS, CDR2 YFSETQ. V shed 3 bases, J shed 3 bases, and the junction held 4 bases outside the gene matches. The CDR3 contains 15 residues. The CDR3: CASSSRQGYTGELFF. As DNA, the CDR3 is TGCGCCAGCAGCTCTCGACAGGGGTACACCGGGGAGCTGTTTTTT. The whole variable domain, filled in from reference TRBV5-1 and TRBJ2-2, reads KAGVTQTPRYLIKTRGQQVTLSCSPISGHRSVSWYQQTPGQGLQFLFEYFSETQRNKGNFPGRFSGRQFSNSRSEMNVSTLELGDSALYLCASSSRQGYTGELFFGEGSRLTVL.

The chain couples TRBV5-1 to TRBJ2-7; D is unclear. From germline, CDR1 is SGHRS and CDR2 YFSETQ. V was trimmed by 2 bases and J by 5 bases, leaving 8 bases between them. The CDR3 has 12 amino acids. The CDR3 DNA reads as TGCGCCAGCAGCTTACCCAGTCACGAGCAGTACTTC. It specifies CASSLPSHEQYF.

The chain recombines TRBV15 with TRBJ1-4, with a possible D match to TRBD1 (6 bases). CDR3 length: 15 residues. Trimming removed 0 bases from V and 5 bases from J, with 10 bases in between. Germline CDR1 is LNHNV and CDR2 is YYDKDF (reference sequence). The CDR3 coding sequence is TGTGCCACCAGCAGAGATCCAGGGGCCAATGAAAAACTGTTTTTT. Translation gives CATSRDPGANEKLFF.

The rearrangement joins TRBV11-3 to TRBJ2-1; 10 nucleotides align to TRBD2. CDR1 SGHNT and CDR2 YENEEA come from the germline V gene. The CDR3 loop spans 16 amino acids. Losses at the gene ends were 6 bases for V and 3 bases for J; bases not matched to a gene: 8. The CDR3 loop reads CASSSGLAEFYNEQFF. CDR3 nucleotide sequence: TGTGCCAGCAGTTCCGGACTAGCGGAATTCTACAATGAGCAGTTCTTC.

V is TRBV11-3 and J is TRBJ2-3; 7 nucleotides agree with TRBD1. This CDR3 has 15 residues. The germline V gene encodes CDR1 SGHNT and CDR2 YENEEA. V lost 7 bases and J lost 2; bases outside the gene matches: 9. CDR3 loop: CASTRQGFSTDTQYF. As DNA, the CDR3 is TGTGCCAGCACCAGACAGGGATTTTCCACAGATACGCAGTATTTT.

The table lists this clone with a count of one. The chain is built from TRBV6-6 and TRBJ1-4; maybe TRBD1 (6 bases). Germline V gene lookup returns CDR1 MNHNY and CDR2 SVGAGI (reference sequence). Trimming removed 5 bases at V and 0 bases at J, with 10 bases between. The CDR3 is made up of 15 amino acids. The CDR3 sequence: CASSTNRATNEKLFF. CDR3 nucleotide sequence: TGTGCCAGCAGTACAAACAGGGCAACTAATGAAAAACTGTTTTTT.

V and J are TRBV2 and TRBJ1-6; weak D call: TRBD1 (6 bases). In germline, CDR1 is SNHLY, CDR2 FYNNEI. The V gene lost 5 bases and the J gene lost 7 bases, with 6 bases spanning the gap. The CDR3 length is 12 residues. As DNA, the CDR3 is TGTGCCAGCAGTACAGGGAATTCACCCCTCCACTTT. The encoded protein is CASSTGNSPLHF.

Turning to this clone: This sample includes further DNA sequences coding for the same CDR3. The chain links TRBV5-1 to TRBJ1-6; 7 bases are shared with TRBD1. V shed 3 bases and J 5 bases; nucleotides not matched to a gene: 8. Germline-derived CDR1 and CDR2 are SGHRS and YFSETQ. The CDR3 contains 16 residues. The CDR3 region is CASSWGQIDHNSPLHF. CDR3 in DNA: TGCGCCAGCAGCTGGGGACAGATCGATCATAATTCACCCCTCCACTTT.

The chain has TRBV7-8 and TRBJ2-1, with D possibly being TRBD2 (5 bases). This CDR3 is built from 13 residues. Germline V gene sequence: CDR1 SGHVS, CDR2 FQNEAQ. V dropped 3 bases and J dropped 8 bases, with 11 bases sitting between them. CDR3 bases: TGTGCCAGCAGCTTTGTCGGGGTCCATGAGCAGTTCTTC. Encoded protein: CASSFVGVHEQFF.

V usage is TRBV6-5 and J usage is TRBJ1-2; D unresolved. Trimming pared 8 bases from V and 1 base from J, leaving 11 bases between. Germline assignment: CDR1 MNHEY and CDR2 SVGAGI. The CDR3 has 13 amino acids. Here the CDR3 reads CASRPAGNYGYTF. CDR3 nucleotides: TGTGCCAGCCGCCCGGCGGGTAACTATGGCTACACCTTC.

This clone was found a few times. The chain carries TRBV29-1 and TRBJ1-2, with D possibly being TRBD1 (5 bases). The CDR3 totals 15 residues. Trimming left V 1 base short and J 0 bases short, with 12 bases between. In germline, CDR1 is SQVTM, CDR2 ANQGSEA. This CDR3 is CSVEGVRGANYGYTF. In DNA, the CDR3 is TGCAGCGTTGAAGGGGTGCGGGGGGCTAACTATGGCTACACCTTC.